These 6 T cell receptor beta chains originate from one sample sequenced in a study of radiation and T cells in renal cell carcinoma. The sample's time point: baseline pretreatment blood. Indicated treatment: 15 Gy SBRT to primary tumor, nephrectomy 4 weeks later. Profiled with immunoSEQ multiplex PCR; TCRdb holds only in-frame clones, not every one. This table has some 110,000 clones, around 80% appearing once. The sample consisted of blood, taken from a patient whose treatment included radiotherapy and nephrectomy. These TCRs come from an older woman with renal cell carcinoma.

The gene calls are TRBV9 and TRBJ2-3, with TRBD1 matching 7 bases. This CDR3 contains 14 residues. In germline, CDR1 is SGDLS, CDR2 YYNGEE. The V gene end was trimmed by 4 bases and the J gene end by 3 bases; junction bases not matched to a gene: 5. DNA of the CDR3: TGTGCCAGCAGCCCCAAGGACAGGACAGATACGCAGTATTTT. Residues: CASSPKDRTDTQYF.

The chain couples TRBV19 to TRBJ2-2, with 9 bases lining up with TRBD1. This CDR3 has 17 amino acids. Germline values: CDR1 LNHDA, CDR2 SQIVND (reference sequence). The V and J ends lost 4 bases and 0 bases, in that order; junction bases with no gene match: 6. The CDR3: CASSTRDRAANTGELFF. As DNA, the CDR3 is TGTGCCAGTAGTACGAGGGACAGGGCAGCGAACACCGGGGAGCTGTTTTTT. Together with reference TRBV19 and TRBJ2-2, the CDR3 gives the full variable domain: DGGITQSPKYLFRKEGQNVTLSCEQNLNHDAMYWYRQDPGQGLRLIYYSQIVNDFQKGDIAEGYSVSREKKESFPLTVTSAQKNPTAFYLCASSTRDRAANTGELFFGEGSRLTVL.

V gene TRBV2 combines with J gene TRBJ2-1, with 8 bases lining up with TRBD2. V trimming: 7 bases; J trimming: 8 bases; junction bases outside the gene matches: 10. Germline V gene data show CDR1 as SNHLY and CDR2 as FYNNEI. The CDR3 sequence is 14 residues long. CDR3 nucleotide sequence: TGTGCCAGCACCCTCCCGGGGGGGTGGGATGAGCAGTTCTTC. Amino acid sequence: CASTLPGGWDEQFF. Full variable domain (missing parts from reference TRBV2 and TRBJ2-1): EPEVTQTPSHQVTQMGQEVILRCVPISNHLYFYWYRQILGQKVEFLVSFYNNEISEKSEIFDDQFSVERPDGSNFTLKIRSTKLEDSAMYFCASTLPGGWDEQFFGPGTRLTVL.

As to this clone: Germline is not matched at one junction end, which may reflect a read error. The chain recombines TRBV7-7 with TRBJ2-7; weak D call: TRBD2 (6 bases). The CDR3 totals 15 residues. CDR1 SSHAT and CDR2 FNYEAQ come from the germline V gene (reference sequence). CDR3 protein: CASSLGAGPTYEQYF. CDR3 nucleotides: TGTGCTAGCAGCTTGGGCGCGGGGCCCACCTACGAGCAGTACTTC.

The CDR3 spells CASSAGRDSLNTEAFF. CDR3 coding DNA: TGTGCCAGCAGCGCAGGAAGGGACAGCTTGAACACTGAAGCTTTCTTT. This chain joins TRBV9 and TRBJ1-1, with 7 bases fitting TRBD1. Trimming removed 3 bases from V and 0 bases from J; junction bases left unmatched: 8. This CDR3 has 16 residues. Germline V gene data show CDR1 as SGDLS and CDR2 as YYNGEE.

The chain carries TRBV6-5 and TRBJ2-7, with 9 bases fitting TRBD2. The trim removed 8 bases at V and 3 bases at J, leaving 8 bases unmatched. This CDR3 is 14 amino acids long. Germline V lookup: CDR1 MNHEY, CDR2 SVGAGI. The CDR3 DNA reads TGTGCCAGCGGCGCTAGCGGGGATATCTACGAGCAGTACTTC. As protein: CASGASGDIYEQYF.